The rows below give T cell receptor beta chains drawn from one sample of a study of T cell responses to AZD1222 COVID-19 vaccine. The protocol was immunoSEQ multiplex PCR, while the TCRdb copy is restricted to in-frame clones and leaves out a portion. The table records about 140,000 clones, 80% to 95% of them present only once. This specimen consisted of peripheral blood, obtained 28 days after the second AZD1222 dose. All receptors derive from an adult who received the AZD1222 COVID-19 vaccine. CDR3s include the opening cysteine and the closing phenylalanine or tryptophan. D genes are given only for firm matches.

d_call j_call cdr3_length v_call cdr3_aa
TRBD2 TRBJ2-1 15 TRBV7-2 CASSPRLAGVGEQFF
NA TRBJ1-2 13 TRBV5-1 CASSLTADYGYTF
NA TRBJ2-1 14 TRBV10-3 CAIQRGVVQDEQFF
TRBD1 TRBJ1-1 14 TRBV5-8 CASSFRGGGTEAFF
TRBD1 TRBJ1-6 13 TRBV6-2/TRBV6-3 CASSGTGYSPLHF
NA TRBJ2-6 16 TRBV5-1 CASKEGASSGANVLTF
NA TRBJ1-6 15 TRBV4-3 CASSQDVQGRVTLHF
TRBD2 TRBJ2-7 16 TRBV30 CARNQTGTSVSYEQYF
NA TRBJ1-2 15 TRBV7-8 CASSLSRQAPYGYTF
NA TRBJ1-2 18 TRBV19 CASSISFRWQSEDYGYTF
NA TRBJ2-1 14 TRBV6-4 CASSPRGGADEQFF
NA TRBJ1-1 15 TRBV27 CASSFGSSVNTEAFF
TRBD2 TRBJ2-1 14 TRBV5-6 CASSPRGGSNEQFF
TRBD1 TRBJ1-2 13 TRBV6-5 CASSITGDYGYTF
NA TRBJ2-5 14 TRBV21-1 CASSILGRVETQYF
TRBD1 TRBJ1-2 15 TRBV27 CASSLRTGGNYGYTF